This section outlines one TCR beta chain sequence together with its context. What it recognizes is unknown. The data were obtained in a study of cytomegalovirus exposure and HLA in healthy donors. For the study at large: The same platform used for the 650 to 850 first-cohort repertoires was also used for the approximately 120 validation repertoires, as a later analysis reported. Study-wide points: The study flagged some 170 TCR beta chains as cytomegalovirus-associated. The tendency of first-cohort TCR clusters to co-occur in the 120 validation repertoires was identified by a subsequent analysis.

Using immunoSEQ multiplex PCR, the repertoire was profiled, and TCRdb retains in-frame clones only, with some absent. This sample has roughly 100,000 clones, with about 88% found just once. Germline V gives CDR1 MDHEN, CDR2 SYDVKM. Trimming cost V 6 bases and J 2 bases; bases outside gene matches: 4. The CDR3 is made up of 14 amino acids. The J gene is TRBJ2-5, the V gene TRBV28; TRBD1 matches at 9 bases. Sequencing was carried out using PBMCs. This receptor was obtained from a woman under 30 in good health and CMV-seropositive. For the CDR3, the DNA is TGTGCCAGCAGCCAGGACAGGGGACAAGAGACCCAGTACTTC. This codes for CASSQDRGQETQYF.